These T cell receptor beta chains were read from a single sample in a study of cytomegalovirus exposure and HLA in healthy donors. Produced via immunoSEQ multiplex PCR; TCRdb's table is partial and in-frame only. The sample contains 35,000 to 45,000 clones, 85% to 95% of which appear only once. Sequences were obtained from PBMCs. Source of these receptors: a woman aged 18-30 years in good health and CMV-seronegative. The CDR3 runs from the conserved cysteine through the conserved F or W. The listing skips clone size in some rows; elsewhere it reads once, few, many or a size class.

>TRBJ2-7|once|TRBV28
CASSPDNYEQYF
>TRBJ2-7|.|TRBV19
CASSIGNSGSYEQYF
>TRBJ2-3|.|TRBV5-8
CASSPGQVADTQYF
>TRBJ1-2|.|TRBV6-6
CASSYPPGQQYGYTF
>TRBJ2-2|once|TRBV9
CASSDSASGVPGELFF
>TRBJ1-1|.|TRBV6-6
CASSNNRGMNTEAFF
>TRBJ1-1|.|TRBV6-1
CASSAGQSFEAFF
>TRBJ1-5|.|TRBV6-1
CASSGQFNQPQHF
>TRBJ1-2|.|TRBV27
CASSYRANYGYTF
>TRBJ2-3|few|TRBV9
CASSALSTDTQYF
>TRBJ2-7|.|TRBV5-1
CASSFGTGGNYEQYF
>TRBJ2-7|.|TRBV5-3
CARSLEGGRSYEQYF
>TRBJ1-5|.|TRBV27
CASSFLSGKNQPQHF
>TRBJ2-7|.|TRBV19
CASSLSGHTIYEQYF
>TRBJ2-1|.|TRBV6-1
CASSLTGTGMNEQFF
>TRBJ2-3|.|TRBV7-2
CASSLERGYTDTQYF
>TRBJ2-2|.|TRBV7-2
CASSVRGGWAGELFF
>TRBJ2-5|once|TRBV28
CASSTMLAEGQETQYF
>TRBJ2-5|once|TRBV7-7
CASSQTGRSTQETQYF
>TRBJ2-7|.|TRBV9
CASSGSREGRRYF
>TRBJ1-2|.|TRBV29-1
CSVGDRGNYGYTF
>TRBJ1-1|.|TRBV5-4
CASSSDRATEAFF
>TRBJ2-3|once|TRBV4-1
CASSQGGTSGIADTQYF
>TRBJ1-6|.|TRBV7-6
CASSPTGYLNSPLHF
>TRBJ2-3|.|TRBV28
CASSPHGLVADTQYF
>TRBJ2-7|.|TRBV27
CASSPTGTSKDEQYF
>TRBJ2-3|.|TRBV7-9
CASSLALLAGVADTQYF
>TRBJ2-5|.|TRBV7-6
CASSLVAVYQETQYF
>TRBJ1-2|.|TRBV9
CASSGNRGPNYGYTF
>TRBJ2-3|.|TRBV5-1
CASSIAWTRGDTQYF
>TRBJ2-7|.|TRBV7-9
CASSLVRPYEQYF